These T cell receptor beta chains were read from a single sample in a study of blood T cell repertoires in COVID-19. Generated by immunoSEQ multiplex PCR, the TCRdb table keeps only in-frame clones and is missing some. The sample lists roughly 50,000 clones, around 84% occurring once. Sequences were obtained from peripheral blood. These receptors were taken from a woman aged 80 or over with COVID-19, enrolled during active disease. Each CDR3 is given with its conserved first and last residue. Fields, in order: V gene, J gene, clone size, D gene, CDR3 protein, CDR3 DNA. A D gene is named only where the DNA matches it firmly. Expanded clones get a size class; other rows say once, few or many, or leave the size out.

V: TRBV6-4; J: TRBJ1-6; size: NA; D: TRBD1; CDR3: CASSDSGQGNNSPLHF; DNA: TGTGCCAGCAGTGACTCCGGACAGGGAAATAATTCACCCCTCCACTTT
V: TRBV6-5; J: TRBJ1-2; size: NA; D: NA; CDR3: CASSSGGSYGYTF; DNA: TGTGCCAGCAGTTCGGGTGGTAGCTATGGCTACACCTTC
V: TRBV30; J: TRBJ1-1; size: NA; D: NA; CDR3: CAWSVGNRANTEAFF; DNA: TGTGCCTGGAGTGTCGGGAACAGAGCGAACACTGAAGCTTTCTTT
V: TRBV6-4; J: TRBJ2-2; size: NA; D: TRBD1; CDR3: CASRGQGGTGELFF; DNA: TGTGCCAGCAGAGGACAGGGAGGCACCGGGGAGCTGTTTTTT
V: TRBV27; J: TRBJ1-2; size: NA; D: NA; CDR3: CASRPQGVGYGYTF; DNA: TGTGCCAGCAGACCCCAGGGCGTTGGCTATGGCTACACCTTC
V: TRBV19; J: TRBJ1-1; size: NA; D: NA; CDR3: CASSQQYTEAFF; DNA: TGTGCCAGTAGCCAACAGTACACTGAAGCTTTCTTT
V: TRBV19; J: TRBJ1-2; size: NA; D: NA; CDR3: CASSYRRDSTNYGYTF; DNA: TGTGCCAGTAGTTATCGCAGGGACTCGACGAACTATGGCTACACCTTC
V: TRBV2; J: TRBJ1-3; size: NA; D: TRBD1; CDR3: CASHRTGGGNTIYF; DNA: TGTGCCAGCCACCGGACAGGGGGTGGAAACACCATATATTTT
V: TRBV27; J: TRBJ2-3; size: NA; D: NA; CDR3: CTSSSGSRTDTQYF; DNA: TGTACCAGCAGTTCGGGTAGCCGCACAGATACGCAGTATTTT
V: TRBV2; J: TRBJ2-3; size: once; D: NA; CDR3: CASNTRGRGPDTQYF; DNA: TGTGCCAGCAATACCAGGGGCAGGGGCCCAGATACGCAGTATTTT
V: TRBV11-2; J: TRBJ2-1; size: once; D: TRBD2; CDR3: CASKILAGSYNEQFF; DNA: TGTGCCAGCAAAATACTAGCGGGAAGCTACAATGAGCAGTTCTTC
V: TRBV19; J: TRBJ2-1; size: few; D: TRBD1; CDR3: CASSLRDRHNEQFF; DNA: TGTGCCAGTAGTCTCCGGGACAGACACAATGAGCAGTTCTTC
V: TRBV7-9; J: TRBJ2-1; size: NA; D: TRBD1; CDR3: CASSLGQGAKREQFF; DNA: TGTGCCAGCAGCTTGGGACAGGGGGCCAAGCGCGAGCAGTTCTTC
V: TRBV9; J: TRBJ1-1; size: NA; D: NA; CDR3: CASSPTVRDTEAFF; DNA: TGTGCCAGCAGCCCAACAGTGAGGGACACTGAAGCTTTCTTT
V: TRBV11-2; J: TRBJ1-1; size: few; D: TRBD1; CDR3: CASSLDVGQGAKAFF; DNA: TGTGCCAGCAGCTTAGACGTTGGGCAGGGGGCCAAAGCTTTCTTT
V: TRBV11-2; J: TRBJ2-2; size: NA; D: NA; CDR3: CASSLVYRASGELFF; DNA: TGTGCCAGCAGCTTAGTTTACAGGGCAAGCGGGGAGCTGTTTTTT
V: TRBV7-2; J: TRBJ2-3; size: NA; D: TRBD1; CDR3: CASSWGQRLSTDTQYF; DNA: TGTGCCAGCAGCTGGGGACAGAGACTAAGCACAGATACGCAGTATTTT